One and the same sample provided the 21 T cell receptor beta chains below, sequenced in a study of blood T cell repertoires in COVID-19. Produced via immunoSEQ multiplex PCR; TCRdb's table is partial and in-frame only. The profile shows hundreds of thousands of clones, about 83% of them singletons. The sequencing input was PBMCs or T cells enriched from blood (not recorded which). The receptors shown here come from a woman in her thirties or forties who had recovered from COVID-19.

The count of this clone is one. The chain carries TRBV6-6 and TRBJ2-7; a possible D gene is TRBD2 (6 bases). V was pared by 2 bases and J by 6 bases, with 11 bases between. Germline V gives CDR1 MNHNY, CDR2 SVGAGI (reference sequence). The CDR3 runs to 13 residues. CDR3 residues: CASSYGAGSEQYV. The DNA of the CDR3 is TGTGCCAGCAGTTACGGGGCGGGATCCGAGCAGTACGTC.

V and J are TRBV18 and TRBJ1-3; D remains unclear. CDR1 is KGHSH and CDR2 is LQKENI in the germline V gene. This CDR3 region has 16 residues. Trimming pared 2 bases from V and 2 bases from J, leaving 13 bases between. DNA of the CDR3: TGTGCCAGCTCACCAGTCGGGGAGCGCGCTGGAAACACCATATATTTT. Its translation is CASSPVGERAGNTIYF.

This chain joins TRBV10-3 and TRBJ2-3; TRBD2 aligns across 10 bases. CDR1 is ENHRY and CDR2 is SYGVKD in the germline V gene. J gave up 2 bases and V 2 bases, and 4 bases lay outside the gene matches. The CDR3 has 16 residues. The CDR3 DNA sequence: TGTGCCATCAGTGAGCTAGCGGGAGCCCTCACAGATACGCAGTATTTT. This encodes CAISELAGALTDTQYF.

J is TRBJ2-3 and V is TRBV5-1; D is ambiguous. The CDR3 length is 16 residues. The germline V and J ends were trimmed by 4 bases and 4 bases, with 19 bases remaining between them. The V gene's germline CDR1 is SGHRS and CDR2 YFSETQ. The CDR3, as DNA: TGCGCCAGCAGCCTCGACCTAGTGATTGGTGCAGATACGCAGTATTTT. It encodes CASSLDLVIGADTQYF.

This rearrangement joins TRBV15 to TRBJ2-7, with 10 bases lining up with TRBD1. Germline lookup yields CDR1 LNHNV and CDR2 YYDKDF (reference sequence). This CDR3 has 15 residues. The junction had 4 bases not matched to a gene; V was cut back by 5 bases and J by 0 bases. In DNA, the CDR3 is TGTGCCACCAGCCGCGGGACAGGGGCCTCCTACGAGCAGTACTTC. This sequence encodes CATSRGTGASYEQYF.

This clone has just a few counts. The rearrangement links TRBV18 to TRBJ1-3, with D hard to call. The CDR3 is 16 residues long. Germline V lookup: CDR1 KGHSH, CDR2 LQKENI. V lost 3 bases to trimming and J lost 0 bases, with 12 bases between them. This chain's CDR3 is CASSPDFQYSGNTIYF. The CDR3 region has the DNA TGTGCCAGCTCACCCGATTTTCAGTACTCTGGAAACACCATATATTTT.

This chain uses TRBV10-3 with TRBJ1-2; 8 nucleotides align to TRBD1. V gave up 6 bases and J gave up 6 bases; unmatched junction bases: 3. Germline values: CDR1 ENHRY, CDR2 SYGVKD. The CDR3 is 12 residues long. CDR3 sequence: CAIRQGDDGYTF. The CDR3 DNA sequence: TGTGCCATCAGACAGGGGGACGATGGCTACACCTTC.

The J gene is TRBJ1-2, the V gene TRBV7-2, with no clear D. The CDR3 has 14 residues. CDR1 SGHTA and CDR2 FQGNSA come from the germline V gene. Trimming pared 5 bases from V and 8 bases from J, leaving 18 bases between. The CDR3 coding sequence is TGTGCCAGCAGCCCCGGATTCCGGGAGGACGGCTACACCTTC. This translates into CASSPGFREDGYTF.

This clone was picked up a small number of times. The rearrangement links TRBV11-2 to TRBJ2-1; D is unclear. Germline V gene sequence: CDR1 SGHAT, CDR2 FQNNGV. V was pared by 6 bases and J by 7 bases, with 16 bases between. CDR3 size: 14 residues. CDR3 bases: TGTGCCAGCAGTGTCGACTCCGACGGTAATGAGCAGTTCTTC. This gives the protein CASSVDSDGNEQFF.

The gene calls are TRBV7-2 and TRBJ2-3; D may be TRBD1 (5 bases). Trimming stripped 4 bases from V and 5 bases from J, with 16 bases between. The CDR3 runs 15 residues. In germline, CDR1 is SGHTA, CDR2 FQGNSA. The chain's CDR3 is CASSYEPTVGDTQYF. In DNA, the CDR3 is TGTGCCAGCAGCTACGAACCGACAGTCGGAGATACGCAGTATTTT. The full variable domain, rest sourced from reference TRBV7-2 and TRBJ2-3, is GAGVSQSPSNKVTEKGKDVELRCDPISGHTALYWYRQSLGQGLEFLIYFQGNSAPDKSGLPSDRFSAERTGGSVSTLTIQRTQQEDSAVYLCASSYEPTVGDTQYFGPGTRLTVL.

The gene calls are TRBV11-2 and TRBJ1-1; TRBD1 aligns across 8 bases. CDR3 size: 15 residues. From germline, CDR1 is SGHAT and CDR2 FQNNGV. With V trimmed by 2 bases and J by 4 bases, 6 bases remained unmatched. Here the CDR3 DNA reads TGTGCCAGCAGCTTACAGGGGGCCAGGAGCACTGAAGCTTTCTTT. It is translated as CASSLQGARSTEAFF.

This sequence joins TRBV7-2 and TRBJ2-5; TRBD2 matches 13 bases. V was clipped by 6 bases and J by 5 bases; unmatched bases: 9. Germline-derived CDR1 and CDR2 are SGHTA and FQGNSA. The CDR3 is made up of 16 amino acids. The CDR3 DNA sequence: TGTGCCAGCAGTTTGACTAGCGGGAGGTGGGGGGAGACCCAGTACTTC. Translation: CASSLTSGRWGETQYF.

In this sample, this clone turned up once. The V and J genes are TRBV24-1 and TRBJ2-2, with 8 nucleotides matching TRBD2. Trimming took 4 bases from V and 7 from J; bases not matched to a gene: 16. CDR1 and CDR2 from the germline V gene are KGHDR and SFDVKD. The CDR3 loop spans 18 amino acids. As DNA, the CDR3 is TGTGCCACCAGTGACAATAGCGGGGATGGCCCCTTGAACGGGGAGCTGTTTTTT. The encoded protein is CATSDNSGDGPLNGELFF.

The chain has TRBV27 and TRBJ1-1, with 7 bases aligning to TRBD1. The CDR3 sequence is 14 residues long. CDR1 MNHEY and CDR2 SMNVEV come from the germline V gene (reference sequence). J lost 0 bases, V lost 6 bases, and 4 bases had no gene match. CDR3 sequence: CASSRGQVNTEAFF. For the CDR3, the DNA is TGTGCCAGCAGCCGAGGACAGGTGAACACTGAAGCTTTCTTT.

CDR3 in amino acids: CASSLERAGHYGYTF. CDR3 in DNA: TGTGCCAGCAGCTTAGAACGGGCGGGCCACTATGGCTACACCTTC. The genes are TRBV7-2 and TRBJ1-2; D gene uncertain. The V end was cut by 1 base, the J end by 3 bases, with 12 bases between. Germline V gene sequence: CDR1 SGHTA, CDR2 FQGNSA. This CDR3 contains 15 residues.

This chain uses TRBV7-2 with TRBJ1-6; D is possibly TRBD1 (6 bases). Germline V gene sequence: CDR1 SGHTA, CDR2 FQGNSA. There are 14 residues in the CDR3. The V end was cut by 3 bases, the J end by 7 bases, with 10 bases between. CDR3 protein: CASSLGHHNSPLHF. The CDR3 bases are TGTGCCAGCAGCTTGGGACACCACAATTCACCCCTCCACTTT.

This chain joins TRBV7-8 and TRBJ1-1; 7 nucleotides match TRBD1. V dropped 5 bases and J dropped 1; count of bases not matched to a gene: 13. Germline values: CDR1 SGHVS, CDR2 FQNEAQ. This CDR3 contains 17 residues. This chain's CDR3 is CASSTQGFSATNTEAFF. The CDR3 DNA is TGTGCCAGCAGCACACAGGGGTTTTCGGCAACGAACACTGAAGCTTTCTTT.

The chain employs TRBV12-3 or TRBV12-4 and TRBJ1-1; D unresolved. This CDR3 is 11 amino acids long. V lost 2 bases to trimming and J lost 11 bases, with 9 bases between them. The CDR3 is CASSLSEGAFF. In DNA form, the CDR3 reads TGTGCCAGCAGTTTATCCGAGGGTGCTTTCTTT.

Details on this clone: This same CDR3 is encoded by further DNA sequences in the sample. This rearrangement joins TRBV6-5 to TRBJ1-1; D may be TRBD1 (6 bases). The CDR3 consists of 14 residues. Trimming shortened V by 0 bases and J by 1 base, and 6 bases separated the two germline ends. The germline V gene has CDR1 MNHEY and CDR2 SVGAGI. The CDR3 DNA reads TGTGCCAGCAGTTACTCGGACAGGAACACTGAAGCTTTCTTT. This codes for CASSYSDRNTEAFF.

The V gene is TRBV27, the J gene TRBJ2-7; the D gene is possibly TRBD1 (5 bases). Trimming removed 2 bases at V and 2 bases at J, with 7 bases between. The CDR3 covers 13 residues. CDR1 and CDR2 (germline): MNHEY, SMNVEV (reference sequence). CDR3 protein: CASSLGAPYEQYF. As DNA, the CDR3 is TGTGCCAGCAGTTTAGGGGCCCCCTACGAGCAGTACTTC.

The rearrangement uses TRBV28 and TRBJ2-4; a possible D gene is TRBD1 (5 bases). Germline V CDR1 and CDR2: MDHEN, SYDVKM. V shed 0 bases and J shed 6 bases, with 6 bases lying between them. The CDR3 runs 13 residues. DNA of the CDR3: TGTGCCAGCAGTTTATGGCAGGGAAACATTCAGTACTTC. This codes for CASSLWQGNIQYF.